This TCR beta chain was profiled in a study of cytomegalovirus exposure and HLA in healthy donors. Study-level information: In an earlier analysis, 90 million to 130 million unique TCR beta sequences were found from some 200 million T cells.

60 Vbeta and 13 Jbeta primers were used in PCR. Using immunoSEQ multiplex PCR, the repertoire was profiled, and TCRdb retains in-frame clones only, with some absent. The sample records roughly 150,000 clones, 65% to 85% being singletons. Looked up from germline, CDR1 is SGDLS and CDR2 is YYNGEE. V was shortened by 4 bases and J by 2 bases, with 12 bases between the two germline ends. This CDR3 has 14 amino acids. The rearrangement uses TRBV9 and TRBJ2-5; D might be TRBD1 (6 bases). The source is a woman aged 18-30 years in good health and CMV-seronegative. The sequencing sample was made of PBMCs. The CDR3 nucleotides read TGTGCCAGCAGCCTAGACAGGTTGCAAGAGACCCAGTACTTC. Amino acids: CASSLDRLQETQYF.